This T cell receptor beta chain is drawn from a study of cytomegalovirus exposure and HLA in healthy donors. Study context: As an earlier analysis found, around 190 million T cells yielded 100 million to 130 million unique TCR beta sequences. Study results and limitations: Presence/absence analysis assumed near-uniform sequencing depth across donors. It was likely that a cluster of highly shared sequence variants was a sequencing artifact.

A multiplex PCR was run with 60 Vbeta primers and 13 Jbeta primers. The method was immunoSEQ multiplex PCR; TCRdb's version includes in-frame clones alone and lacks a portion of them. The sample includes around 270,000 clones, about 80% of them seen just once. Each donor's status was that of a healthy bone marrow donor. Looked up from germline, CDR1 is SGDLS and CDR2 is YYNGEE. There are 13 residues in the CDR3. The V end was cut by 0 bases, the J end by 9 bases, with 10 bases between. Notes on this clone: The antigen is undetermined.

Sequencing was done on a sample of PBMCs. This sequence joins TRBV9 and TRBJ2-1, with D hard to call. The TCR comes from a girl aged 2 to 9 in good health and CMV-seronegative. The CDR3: CASSVESRSEQFF. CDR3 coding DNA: TGTGCCAGCAGCGTAGAGTCTCGCAGTGAGCAGTTCTTC.